This TCR beta chain stems from a study of T cells in Graves' hyperthyroidism and ophthalmopathy. Study in general: Sampling of peripheral blood happened at initial diagnosis, prior to any treatment.

The CDR3 spans 17 residues. V dropped 6 bases and J dropped 2 bases, with 19 bases sitting between them. Germline V gives CDR1 MNHEY, CDR2 SVGEGT. Graves' hyperthyroidism without ophthalmopathy progression within 18 months was termed stable. Disease duration under 2 months; hyperthyroidism patients were aged 18 to 65. Diagnoses were made from clinical symptoms, serum measures (thyroxine and TRAb), thyroid ultrasound and orbital computed tomography. This clonotype appeared a few times. From RNA transcripts, TCR beta CDR3 regions were amplified. HTBI primers were used for first-round RT-PCR of the TCR CDR3. TCRdb re-called the multiplex PCR reads through MiXCR, storing one row per CDR3 protein. The sample lists 450,000 to 650,000 distinct CDR3 sequences; about a fifth were seen once.

The source material was blood. V gene TRBV6-2 or TRBV6-3 combines with J gene TRBJ2-2; D might be TRBD2 (7 bases). This clonotype was sampled from a man younger than 35 with Graves' hyperthyroidism. The CDR3 protein is CASRLKRGGPNTGELFF. The CDR3 coding sequence is TGTGCCAGCAGACTTAAGCGCGGGGGCCCTAACACCGGGGAGCTGTTTTTT.